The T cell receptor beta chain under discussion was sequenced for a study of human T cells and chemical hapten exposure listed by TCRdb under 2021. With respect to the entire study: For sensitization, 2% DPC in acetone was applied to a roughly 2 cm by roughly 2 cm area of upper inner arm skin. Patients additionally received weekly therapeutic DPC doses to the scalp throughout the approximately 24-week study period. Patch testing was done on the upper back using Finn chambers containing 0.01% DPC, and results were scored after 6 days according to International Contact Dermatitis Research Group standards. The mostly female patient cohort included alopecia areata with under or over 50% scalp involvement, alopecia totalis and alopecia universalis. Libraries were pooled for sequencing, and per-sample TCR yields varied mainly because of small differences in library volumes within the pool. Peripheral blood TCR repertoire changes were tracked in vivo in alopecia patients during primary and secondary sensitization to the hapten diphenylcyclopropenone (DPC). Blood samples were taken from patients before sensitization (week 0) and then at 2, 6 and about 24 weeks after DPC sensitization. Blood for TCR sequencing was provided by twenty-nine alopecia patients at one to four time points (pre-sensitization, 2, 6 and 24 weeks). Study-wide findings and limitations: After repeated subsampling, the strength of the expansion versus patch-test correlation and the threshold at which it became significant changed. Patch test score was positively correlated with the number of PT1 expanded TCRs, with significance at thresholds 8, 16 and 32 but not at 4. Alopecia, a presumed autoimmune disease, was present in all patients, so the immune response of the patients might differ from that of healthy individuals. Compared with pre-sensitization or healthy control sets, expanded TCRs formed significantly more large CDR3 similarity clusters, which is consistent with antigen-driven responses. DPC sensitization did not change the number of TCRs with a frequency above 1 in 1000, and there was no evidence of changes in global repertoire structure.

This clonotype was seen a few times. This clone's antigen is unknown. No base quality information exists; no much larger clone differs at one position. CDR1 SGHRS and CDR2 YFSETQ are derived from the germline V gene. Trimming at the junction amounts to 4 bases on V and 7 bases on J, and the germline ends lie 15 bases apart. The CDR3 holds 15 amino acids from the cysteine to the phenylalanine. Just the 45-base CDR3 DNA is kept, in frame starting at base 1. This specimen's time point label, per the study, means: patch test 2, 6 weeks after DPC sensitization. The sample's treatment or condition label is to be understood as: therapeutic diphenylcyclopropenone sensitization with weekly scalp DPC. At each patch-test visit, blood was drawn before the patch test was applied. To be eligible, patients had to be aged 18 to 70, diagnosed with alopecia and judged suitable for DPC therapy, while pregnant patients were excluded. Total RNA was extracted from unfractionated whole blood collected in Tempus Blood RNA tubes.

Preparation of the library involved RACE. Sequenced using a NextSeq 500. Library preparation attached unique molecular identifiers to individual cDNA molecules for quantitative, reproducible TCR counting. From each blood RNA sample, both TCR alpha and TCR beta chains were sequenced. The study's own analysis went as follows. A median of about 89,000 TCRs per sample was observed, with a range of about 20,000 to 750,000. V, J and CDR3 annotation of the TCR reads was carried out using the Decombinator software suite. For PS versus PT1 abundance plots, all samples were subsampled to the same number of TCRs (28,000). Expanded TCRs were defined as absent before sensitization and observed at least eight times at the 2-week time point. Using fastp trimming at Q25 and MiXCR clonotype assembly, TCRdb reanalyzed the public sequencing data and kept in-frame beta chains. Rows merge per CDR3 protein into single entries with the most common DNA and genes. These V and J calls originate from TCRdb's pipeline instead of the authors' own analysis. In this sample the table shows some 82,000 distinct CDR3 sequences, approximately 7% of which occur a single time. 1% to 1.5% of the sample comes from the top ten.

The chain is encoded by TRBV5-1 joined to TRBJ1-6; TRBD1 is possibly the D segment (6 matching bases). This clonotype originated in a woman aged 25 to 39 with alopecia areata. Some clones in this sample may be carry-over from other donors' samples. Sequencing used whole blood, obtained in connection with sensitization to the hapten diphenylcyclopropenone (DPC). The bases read TGCGCCAGCAGCCGGGGGGCAGGCCCCAATTCACCCCTCCACTTT. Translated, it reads CASSRGAGPNSPLHF.